The table lists the clone carrying this T cell receptor beta chain with a few counts. Its antigen is not identified. The source of the sample is a study of T cells in Graves' hyperthyroidism and ophthalmopathy. An approximately 10 ml volume of fresh peripheral blood provided the PBMCs. Study-wide findings and caveats: Blood held most thyroid clonotypes expanded above 0.001 frequency.

Amplified regions were TCR beta CDR3 sequences from RNA transcripts. First-round RT-PCR of the TCR CDR3 relied on the HTBI primer set. Via MiXCR, TCRdb re-called the multiplex PCR reads, giving one row per CDR3 protein. Found here are about 300,000 distinct CDR3 sequences, over 15% of them singletons; the top ten hold 33%. This CDR3 region has 13 residues. V was pared by 5 bases and J by 5 bases, with 12 bases between. Per the germline V gene, CDR1 is MDHEN and CDR2 is SYDVKM. Sequences were obtained from blood. This clonotype originated in a man aged 25 to 40 with Graves' hyperthyroidism. J is TRBJ1-2 and V is TRBV28; no reliable D call. CDR3 residues: CASSLPTPYGYTF. CDR3 coding DNA: TGTGCCAGCAGTCTCCCGACCCCGTATGGCTACACCTTC.